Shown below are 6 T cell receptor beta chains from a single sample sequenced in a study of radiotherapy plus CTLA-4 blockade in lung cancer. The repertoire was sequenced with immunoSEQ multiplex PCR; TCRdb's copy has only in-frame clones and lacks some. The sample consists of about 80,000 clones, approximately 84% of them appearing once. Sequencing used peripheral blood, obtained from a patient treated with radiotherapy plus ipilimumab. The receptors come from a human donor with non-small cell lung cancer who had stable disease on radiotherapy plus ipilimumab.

This chain's CDR3 is CASSLYRGQPGNTIYF. CDR3 coding DNA: TGTGCCAGCAGTTTATATAGGGGACAGCCTGGAAACACCATATATTTT. J is TRBJ1-3 and V is TRBV28; TRBD1 matches at 7 bases. This CDR3 is built from 16 residues. Germline CDR1 MDHEN, CDR2 SYDVKM. The trim removed 1 base at V and 2 bases at J, leaving 5 bases unmatched.

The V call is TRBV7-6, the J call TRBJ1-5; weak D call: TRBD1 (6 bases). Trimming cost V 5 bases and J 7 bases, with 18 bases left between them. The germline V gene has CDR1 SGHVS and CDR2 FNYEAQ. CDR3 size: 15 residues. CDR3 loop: CASSPAGGGGQPQHF. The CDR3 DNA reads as TGTGCCAGCAGCCCCGCCGGAGGGGGAGGGCAGCCCCAGCATTTT.

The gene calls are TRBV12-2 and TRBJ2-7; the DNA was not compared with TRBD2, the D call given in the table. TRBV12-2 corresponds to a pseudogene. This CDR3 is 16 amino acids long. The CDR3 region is CASRYPGGYLSYEQYF. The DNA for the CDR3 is TGTGCAAGTCGTTACCCGGGAGGTTACTTATCCTACGAGCAGTACTTC.

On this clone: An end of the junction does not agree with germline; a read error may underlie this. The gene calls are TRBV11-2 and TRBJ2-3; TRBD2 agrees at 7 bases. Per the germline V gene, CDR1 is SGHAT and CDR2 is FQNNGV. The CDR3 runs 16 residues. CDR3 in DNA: TGTGCCAGCAACTTAGTGGGTAGCGGGAGCACAGATACGCAGTATTTT. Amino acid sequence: CASNLVGSGSTDTQYF.

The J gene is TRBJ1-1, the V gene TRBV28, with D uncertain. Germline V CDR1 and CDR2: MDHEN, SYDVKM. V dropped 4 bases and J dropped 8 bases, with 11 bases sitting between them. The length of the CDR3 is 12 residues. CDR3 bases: TGTGCCAGCAGTTCGGATTGGCGAGAAGCTTTCTTT. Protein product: CASSSDWREAFF.

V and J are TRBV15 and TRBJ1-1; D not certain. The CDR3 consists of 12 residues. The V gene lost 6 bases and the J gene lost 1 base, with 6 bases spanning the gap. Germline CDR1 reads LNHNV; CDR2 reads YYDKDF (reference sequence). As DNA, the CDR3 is TGTGCCACCAGTATGGGGAACACTGAAGCTTTCTTT. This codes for CATSMGNTEAFF.